The 14 T cell receptor beta chains reported below all come from one sample, sequenced in a study of beta chain features in type 1 diabetes. The whole isolated RNA underwent reverse transcription, so sequencing captured expressed TCRB transcripts. Some clones are missing from TCRdb's copy, which holds only in-frame ones; the method was immunoSEQ multiplex PCR. The sample has 150,000 to 160,000 clones, over 8.5% seen once. The sample consisted of central memory CD4+ T cells from blood. These receptors originate from a man between 18 and 35 years old in good health.

CDR3 in amino acids: CASSEIFRQGADEQYF. The CDR3 DNA reads TGTGCCAGCAGTGAAATCTTTAGGCAGGGGGCCGACGAGCAGTACTTC. The J gene is TRBJ2-7, the V gene TRBV2; 8 nucleotides match TRBD1. This CDR3 is 16 amino acids long. The V and J ends lost 2 bases and 5 bases, in that order; junction bases with no gene match: 11. Germline values: CDR1 SNHLY, CDR2 FYNNEI.

This clone was observed a few times. The V gene is TRBV4-3, the J gene TRBJ1-6; D not certain. Trimming cost V 2 bases and J 7 bases, with 15 bases left between them. Germline CDR1 LGHNA, CDR2 YSLEER. The CDR3 covers 16 residues. This chain's CDR3 is CASSQHSGHPNSPLHF. The CDR3 nucleotides read TGCGCCAGCAGCCAACATTCGGGCCACCCCAATTCACCCCTCCACTTT.

The chain's CDR3 is CATSRETGYEQYF. The CDR3 DNA sequence: TGTGCCACCAGCAGGGAAACCGGCTACGAGCAGTACTTC. The chain employs TRBV15 and TRBJ2-7, with D uncertain. The germline CDR1 and CDR2 sequences are LNHNV and YYDKDF (reference sequence). This CDR3 comprises 13 residues. V was cut by 3 bases and J by 3 bases, with 9 bases left in between.

This clone was recorded a few times. This rearrangement joins TRBV28 to TRBJ1-5; no clear D. The ends were cut back, 7 bases at V and 2 bases at J, with 6 bases in the middle. CDR1 MDHEN and CDR2 SYDVKM come from the germline V gene. The length of the CDR3 is 12 residues. The CDR3 coding sequence is TGTGCCAGCACGGTAGGCAATCAGCCCCAGCATTTT. Its translation is CASTVGNQPQHF. The full variable domain, its missing parts supplied by reference TRBV28 and TRBJ1-5, is DVKVTQSSRYLVKRTGEKVFLECVQDMDHENMFWYRQDPGLGLRLIYFSYDVKMKEKGDIPEGYSVSREKKERFSLILESASTNQTSMYLCASTVGNQPQHFGDGTRLSIL.

This chain uses TRBV4-2 with TRBJ2-3; D uncertain. Germline CDR1 and CDR2: LGHNA and YNFKEQ. Trimming shortened V by 4 bases and J by 7 bases, and 12 bases separated the two germline ends. The CDR3 loop spans 13 amino acids. This CDR3 is CASSPQTSNTQYF. The CDR3 DNA sequence: TGTGCCAGCAGCCCTCAGACGAGTAATACGCAGTATTTT.

This clone has only a few counts. The V call is TRBV5-4, the J call TRBJ2-1; 9 nucleotides match TRBD2. This CDR3 is built from 16 residues. Trimming at V came to 0 bases and at J to 4 bases, leaving 5 bases not matched to a gene. CDR1 SGHNT and CDR2 YYREEE come from the germline V gene (reference sequence). CDR3 coding DNA: TGTGCCAGCAGCTTGGCCTCAGCGGGGGGATACAATGAGCAGTTCTTC. Its translation: CASSLASAGGYNEQFF.

J is TRBJ2-5 and V is TRBV15; D gene uncertain. This CDR3 contains 15 residues. CDR1 is LNHNV and CDR2 is YYDKDF in the germline V gene (reference sequence). With 0 bases removed from V and 4 bases from J, the gap between germline ends came to 12 bases. The CDR3 region is CATSREGGARETQYF. The CDR3 DNA sequence: TGTGCCACCAGCAGAGAGGGTGGTGCAAGAGAGACCCAGTACTTC.

V is TRBV7-6 and J is TRBJ2-1, with TRBD2 matching over 7 bases. Per germline, CDR1 SGHVS and CDR2 FNYEAQ. The CDR3 extends over 15 amino acids. V dropped 2 bases and J dropped 7; count of bases not matched to a gene: 8. The CDR3 is CASSLKSGDLNEQFF. CDR3 DNA: TGTGCCAGCAGCTTAAAAAGCGGGGACCTTAATGAGCAGTTCTTC.

In this sample, this clone turned up a few times. The chain links TRBV28 to TRBJ1-2; a possible D gene is TRBD1 (5 bases). The germline gives CDR1 MDHEN, CDR2 SYDVKM. CDR3 size: 11 residues. The V gene lost 3 bases and the J gene lost 10 bases, with 9 bases spanning the gap. This CDR3 is CASSFGDHYTF. The CDR3 DNA reads TGTGCCAGCAGTTTCGGGGACCACTACACCTTC.

This clone was counted only a few times. This sequence joins TRBV5-1 and TRBJ2-5; 9 nucleotides line up with TRBD2. J lost 4 bases, V lost 4 bases, and 8 bases had no gene match. Germline CDR1 and CDR2: SGHRS and YFSETQ. The CDR3 is 15 residues long. The CDR3 DNA reads TGCGCCAGCAGCCCCCTCGCGGGGGGGCGAGAGACCCAGTACTTC. Encoded protein: CASSPLAGGRETQYF.

V and J are TRBV4-2 and TRBJ1-2, with 7 bases lining up with TRBD1. Germline trimming cut 4 bases from V and 8 bases from J; bases unmatched to any gene: 7. This CDR3 has 13 residues. CDR1 is LGHNA and CDR2 is YNFKEQ in the germline V gene. CDR3 in amino acids: CASSREDRFGYTF. The CDR3 bases are TGTGCCAGCAGCCGAGAGGACAGGTTCGGCTACACCTTC.

This clone was seen a handful of times. This chain uses TRBV30 with TRBJ1-6; weak D call: TRBD1 (6 bases). Germline CDR1 reads GTSNPN; CDR2 reads SVGIG (reference sequence). The CDR3 runs 14 residues. Trimming shortened V by 8 bases and J by 4 bases, and 15 bases separated the two germline ends. CDR3 residues: CATMRDTYNSPLHF. In DNA, the CDR3 is TGTGCCACTATGCGGGACACATATAATTCACCCCTCCACTTT.

The V gene is TRBV10-3, the J gene TRBJ2-2, with 11 bases fitting TRBD2. Looked up from germline, CDR1 is ENHRY and CDR2 is SYGVKD. Germline trimming cut 2 bases from V and 3 bases from J; bases unmatched to any gene: 5. The CDR3 has 17 residues. The CDR3 reads CAISETTSGSYTGELFF. The CDR3 nucleotides read TGTGCCATCAGTGAGACCACTAGCGGGAGTTACACCGGGGAGCTGTTTTTT.

This sequence joins TRBV18 and TRBJ1-1; D remains unclear. V lost 8 bases and J lost 3, with 13 bases in between. CDR1 is KGHSH and CDR2 is LQKENI in the germline V gene. The CDR3 totals 13 residues. The CDR3 is CASSGLADTEAFF. The CDR3 nucleotides are TGTGCCAGCAGTGGCCTCGCGGACACTGAAGCTTTCTTT.